Listed here are 8 T cell receptor beta chains from one sample, sequenced in a study of T cells in Graves' hyperthyroidism and ophthalmopathy. RNA transcripts yielded amplified TCR beta CDR3 regions. The HTBI primer set was used in a first-round RT-PCR of the TCR CDR3. MiXCR was run by TCRdb on the multiplex PCR reads, yielding one entry per CDR3 protein. Counted here are around 600,000 distinct CDR3 sequences, 15% to 18% occurring once; the ten biggest clones make up under 8%. Sequenced material: blood. The receptors come from a woman in her 30s with Graves' hyperthyroidism.

This clonotype was detected ten times or more. Compared with germline, one end of the junction differs, possibly owing to a read error. V is TRBV5-1 and J is TRBJ1-1, with 9 bases identical to TRBD1. Germline V CDR1 and CDR2: SGHRS, YFSETQ. The CDR3 sequence is 14 residues long. CDR3 sequence reads: CASSPGQGNTEAFF. DNA of the CDR3: TGTGCCAGCAGCCCGGGACAGGGGAACACTGAAGCTTTCTTT. Drawing the rest from reference TRBV5-1 and TRBJ1-1, the complete variable domain is KAGVTQTPRYLIKTRGQQVTLSCSPISGHRSVSWYQQTPGQGLQFLFEYFSETQRNKGNFPGRFSGRQFSNSRSEMNVSTLELGDSALYLCASSPGQGNTEAFFGQGTRLTVV.

In this sample, this clonotype turned up many times. This chain joins TRBV20-1 and TRBJ2-7; D call uncertain. V was cut by 0 bases and J by 7 bases, with 10 bases left in between. CDR1 is DFQATT and CDR2 is SNEGSKA in the germline V gene (reference sequence). CDR3 size: 12 residues. CDR3 nucleotides: TGCAGTGCTAGAGATATCTCGTTAGAGCAGTACTTC. This codes for CSARDISLEQYF.

This clonotype was counted a few times. The chain has TRBV10-2 and TRBJ1-1; no definite D call. The germline V and J ends were trimmed by 1 base and 0 bases, with 9 bases remaining between them. Germline V gene lookup returns CDR1 WSHSY and CDR2 SAAADI. The CDR3 totals 15 residues. The CDR3: CASSEYGRLNTEAFF. CDR3 sequence (DNA): TGCGCCAGCAGTGAGTATGGGAGACTGAACACTGAAGCTTTCTTT.

This clonotype was recorded many times. The chain carries TRBV20-1 and TRBJ1-1; D remains unclear. The CDR3 runs to 11 residues. Germline V gene sequence: CDR1 DFQATT, CDR2 SNEGSKA (reference sequence). CDR3 nucleotide sequence: TGCTCAATACAGAGCCGCGCTGAAGCTTTCTTT. Protein product: CSIQSRAEAFF.

In its sample, this clonotype was seen a few times. V is TRBV2 and J is TRBJ1-3; TRBD1 might be the D (5 bases). The CDR3 is made up of 14 amino acids. CDR1 and CDR2 (germline): SNHLY, FYNNEI. V gave up 6 bases and J gave up 3 bases, with 12 bases separating them. Here the CDR3 reads CASRDEGFGNTIYF. The DNA for the CDR3 is TGTGCCAGCAGGGATGAGGGGTTTGGAAACACCATATATTTT.

The rearrangement uses TRBV24-1 and TRBJ2-5; TRBD2 matches at 13 bases. The CDR3 length is 17 residues. Germline trimming cut 6 bases from V and 5 bases from J; bases unmatched to any gene: 11. Germline V gene lookup returns CDR1 KGHDR and CDR2 SFDVKD. The CDR3 DNA reads as TGTGCCACCAGTCCCTTTTGGACTAGCGGGAGTGGGGAGACCCAGTACTTC. Residues: CATSPFWTSGSGETQYF.

This clonotype has only a few counts. The chain couples TRBV2 to TRBJ2-7; D may be TRBD2 (5 bases). CDR1 is SNHLY, CDR2 FYNNEI, per germline. Trimming removed 3 bases from V and 0 bases from J, with 12 bases in between. The CDR3 has 15 amino acids. The CDR3 DNA follows: TGTGCCAGCAGTGAGAGTACGGACTTCTCCTACGAGCAGTACTTC. Translating gives CASSESTDFSYEQYF.

In its sample, this clonotype was seen many times. The V call is TRBV7-2, the J call TRBJ1-2, with a tentative D call TRBD1 (5 bases). The germline gives CDR1 SGHTA, CDR2 FQGNSA. The CDR3 is made up of 13 amino acids. The germline V and J ends were trimmed by 6 bases and 5 bases, with 13 bases remaining between them. In DNA form, the CDR3 reads TGTGCCAGCAGGGGGTTGGGGGTTTATGGCTACACCTTC. Amino acid sequence: CASRGLGVYGYTF.